Below, 21 T cell receptor beta chains from the same sample are listed, as sequenced in a study of T cell responses to AZD1222 COVID-19 vaccine (dated by TCRdb to about 2021). This specimen's time point label, interpreted: baseline before first vaccination. Library method: the immunoSEQ multiplex PCR assay. Not all clones reach the TCRdb copy of this immuneACCESS table, which keeps in-frame sequences only. Checked studies attribute under half of the gap to unresolved V genes and leave the rest unexplained. This sample gives over 100,000 clones in total; about 89% of them show up just once. Clones ranked in the top ten supply around 20% of the sample. This sample comprised peripheral blood, obtained on day 0 of AZD1222 vaccination. The receptors were gathered from an adult in good health.

The CDR3 sequence is CASRPTGYSNQPQHF. CDR3 nucleotide sequence: TGTGCCAGCAGACCCACTGGCTATAGCAATCAGCCCCAGCATTTT. This chain links TRBV2 with TRBJ1-5; D is unclear. CDR3 size: 15 residues. In germline, CDR1 is SNHLY, CDR2 FYNNEI. The V end lost 6 bases, the J end lost 0 bases, and 12 bases lay between the germline ends. The full variable domain, its missing parts supplied by reference TRBV2 and TRBJ1-5, is EPEVTQTPSHQVTQMGQEVILRCVPISNHLYFYWYRQILGQKVEFLVSFYNNEISEKSEIFDDQFSVERPDGSNFTLKIRSTKLEDSAMYFCASRPTGYSNQPQHFGDGTRLSIL.

The chain recombines TRBV9 with TRBJ2-5; D may be TRBD1 (6 bases). The germline V gene has CDR1 SGDLS and CDR2 YYNGEE. V dropped 0 bases and J dropped 4 bases, with 13 bases sitting between them. The CDR3 consists of 15 residues. The CDR3 region has the DNA TGTGCCAGCAGCGTAGATAGGGGGTGGGGAGAGACCCAGTACTTC. Translated: CASSVDRGWGETQYF. Using reference TRBV9 and TRBJ2-5 for the parts outside the CDR3, the full variable domain is DSGVTQTPKHLITATGQRVTLRCSPRSGDLSVYWYQQSLDQGLQFLIQYYNGEERAKGNILERFSAQQFPDLHSELNLSSLELGDSALYFCASSVDRGWGETQYFGPGTRLLVL.

This clone was observed a single time. The chain couples TRBV12-3 or TRBV12-4 to TRBJ1-2; D is possibly TRBD1 (5 bases). The CDR3 loop spans 13 amino acids. V lost 0 bases, J lost 5 bases, and 7 bases lay in between. The CDR3 DNA is TGTGCCAGCAGTTTAGCGGGACCGTATGGCTACACCTTC. This translates into CASSLAGPYGYTF.

Details on this clone: Other nucleotide sequences from this sample produce the same CDR3. This chain connects TRBV3-1 (or the pseudogene TRBV3-2) to TRBJ2-7, with a possible D match to TRBD2 (7 bases). This CDR3 is built from 15 residues. Trimming left V 1 base short and J 3 bases short, with 13 bases between. Germline CDR1 reads LGHDT; CDR2 reads YNNKEL (reference sequence). The CDR3 DNA follows: TGTGCCAGCAGCCAAGTTGGGGGGGCGAGCTACGAGCAGTACTTC. It encodes CASSQVGGASYEQYF.

The chain combines TRBV5-4 with TRBJ2-1, with D unresolved. Germline V lookup: CDR1 SGHNT, CDR2 YYREEE (reference sequence). The length of the CDR3 is 11 residues. The V gene lost 5 bases and the J gene lost 9 bases, with 9 bases spanning the gap. CDR3 amino acids: CASRLVGEQFF. The CDR3 DNA is TGTGCCAGCAGGCTGGTGGGTGAGCAGTTCTTC.

The V and J genes are TRBV19 and TRBJ1-4; TRBD1 might be the D (5 bases). The CDR3 runs to 15 residues. The V end was cut by 4 bases, the J end by 4 bases, with 13 bases between. CDR1 is LNHDA and CDR2 is SQIVND in the germline V gene (reference sequence). The CDR3 reads CASSTSAGSNEKLFF. CDR3 nucleotides: TGTGCCAGTAGTACATCGGCAGGGAGTAATGAAAAACTGTTTTTT.

The chain joins TRBV13 to TRBJ1-4, with D possibly TRBD1 on 6 matching bases. In germline, CDR1 is PRHDT, CDR2 FYEKMQ (reference sequence). The CDR3 covers 13 residues. V shed 5 bases and J shed 8 bases, with 12 bases lying between them. The CDR3 is CASSASTGEKLFF. The CDR3, as DNA: TGTGCCAGCAGCGCCTCGACAGGCGAAAAACTGTTTTTT.

The chain joins TRBV5-5 to TRBJ2-1, with D perhaps TRBD1 or TRBD2 (6 bases each). V lost 4 bases to trimming and J lost 3 bases, with 14 bases between them. The CDR3 has 15 residues. The germline CDR1 and CDR2 sequences are SGHKS and YYEKEE (reference sequence). CDR3 region: CASSPGAGSYNEQFF. CDR3 sequence (DNA): TGTGCCAGCAGCCCGGGGGCAGGTAGCTACAATGAGCAGTTCTTC. Based on the CDR3 plus reference TRBV5-5 and TRBJ2-1, the full variable domain is DAGVTQSPTHLIKTRGQQVTLRCSPISGHKSVSWYQQVLGQGPQFIFQYYEKEERGRGNFPDRFSARQFPNYSSELNVNALLLGDSALYLCASSPGAGSYNEQFFGPGTRLTVL.

With respect to this clone: Other DNA sequences of this sample code for an identical CDR3. DNA for the CDR3: TGTGCCAGCAGTGAGAGGGGGGGCTACAATGAGCAGTTCTTC. Its protein product is CASSERGGYNEQFF. The chain is built from TRBV2 and TRBJ2-1, with D possibly matching TRBD2 (7 bases). This CDR3 is 14 amino acids long. Germline loops: CDR1 SNHLY, CDR2 FYNNEI. V dropped 3 bases and J dropped 3 bases, with 9 bases sitting between them.

V and J are TRBV19 and TRBJ2-3; D is uncertain. CDR1 and CDR2 from the germline V gene are LNHDA and SQIVND (reference sequence). Trimming removed 3 bases at V and 1 base at J, with 5 bases between. This CDR3 region has 13 residues. The CDR3, as DNA: TGTGCCAGTAGTATGACGGGCACAGATACGCAGTATTTT. It specifies CASSMTGTDTQYF.

This chain connects TRBV2 to TRBJ1-2; 8 bases map to TRBD1. The germline V gene has CDR1 SNHLY and CDR2 FYNNEI. The CDR3 runs 14 residues. With V trimmed by 2 bases and J by 6 bases, 5 bases remained unmatched. The CDR3 DNA sequence: TGTGCCAGCAGTGAATTCCAGGGGGCCCATGGCTACACCTTC. Translating it yields CASSEFQGAHGYTF.

V usage is TRBV27 and J usage is TRBJ1-6; 9 nucleotides match TRBD1. This CDR3 comprises 14 residues. Trimming at V came to 3 bases and at J to 7 bases, leaving 1 base not matched to a gene. CDR1 and CDR2 (germline): MNHEY, SMNVEV (reference sequence). The CDR3 here is CASSFDRGNSPLHF. CDR3 DNA sequence: TGTGCCAGCAGTTTTGACAGGGGGAATTCACCCCTCCACTTT.

The V gene is TRBV9, the J gene TRBJ1-1, with D possibly matching TRBD1 (5 bases). V was pared by 2 bases and J by 5 bases, with 10 bases between. The CDR3 consists of 13 residues. Germline V gene lookup returns CDR1 SGDLS and CDR2 YYNGEE. CDR3 residues: CASSVSGGTEAFF. CDR3 DNA sequence: TGTGCCAGCAGCGTGTCCGGGGGGACTGAAGCTTTCTTT.

This sequence joins TRBV12-5 and TRBJ1-5; possible D gene TRBD1, 5 bases. The CDR3 consists of 16 residues. The germline CDR1 and CDR2 sequences are LGHNT and FRNRAP. V was trimmed by 0 bases and J by 4 bases, leaving 13 bases between them. The CDR3 here is CASGLVLGALNQPQHF. The CDR3 DNA follows: TGTGCTAGTGGTTTGGTACTAGGGGCCCTTAATCAGCCCCAGCATTTT.

The J gene is TRBJ1-1, the V gene TRBV16; weak D call: TRBD1 (6 bases). Germline V CDR1 and CDR2: KGHSY, FQNENV. The CDR3 is made up of 13 amino acids. V gave up 3 bases and J gave up 6 bases, with 11 bases separating them. Here the CDR3 reads CASSQSGASEAFF. The CDR3 DNA reads TGTGCCAGCAGCCAGTCAGGGGCGTCTGAAGCTTTCTTT.

The J gene is TRBJ1-2, the V gene TRBV6-5; D not certain. This CDR3 comprises 15 residues. From germline, CDR1 is MNHEY and CDR2 SVGAGI. Trimming took 0 bases from V and 0 from J, leaving 8 bases between them. The CDR3 DNA sequence: TGTGCCAGCAGTTACTCGACGGCGTCTAACTATGGCTACACCTTC. Translated, it gives CASSYSTASNYGYTF.

The CDR3 reads CATSRAASTYEQYF. The CDR3 DNA is TGTGCCACCAGCAGGGCAGCTAGCACCTACGAGCAGTACTTC. The chain carries TRBV15 and TRBJ2-7, with D possibly matching TRBD2 (5 bases). Trimming shortened V by 3 bases and J by 2 bases, and 11 bases separated the two germline ends. The CDR3 has 14 residues. CDR1 LNHNV and CDR2 YYDKDF come from the germline V gene (reference sequence).

The chain couples TRBV5-8 to TRBJ1-2, with 8 bases aligning to TRBD1. Germline V CDR1 and CDR2: SGHTS, YDEGEE. The J segment lost 7 bases and the V segment lost 4 bases, leaving 6 bases of the junction unmatched. CDR3 size: 13 residues. The CDR3 coding sequence is TGTGCCAGCAGCCTGATCACAGGGGGTGGCTACACCTTC. This gives the protein CASSLITGGGYTF.

The CDR3 loop is CASSRSRVEQFF. CDR3 in DNA: TGTGCCAGCAGCAGATCGAGGGTTGAGCAGTTCTTC. V gene TRBV11-2 combines with J gene TRBJ2-1; tentatively, D is TRBD2 (5 bases). This CDR3 region has 12 residues. CDR1 is SGHAT and CDR2 is FQNNGV in the germline V gene. Deletions cut 5 bases from V and 9 bases from J, with 11 bases between.

V is TRBV7-7 and J is TRBJ2-2; D is possibly TRBD2 (5 bases). CDR1 is SSHAT, CDR2 FNYEAQ, per germline (reference sequence). The CDR3 is 15 residues long. The V gene lost 1 base and the J gene lost 1 base, with 7 bases spanning the gap. The CDR3 reads CASSLGGQNTGELFF. Written as DNA, the CDR3 is TGTGCCAGCAGCTTAGGAGGGCAGAACACCGGGGAGCTGTTTTTT.

This clone appeared a single time. This chain joins TRBV5-1 and TRBJ2-5; tentatively, D is TRBD2 (6 bases). Germline CDR1 reads SGHRS; CDR2 reads YFSETQ. The V end lost 0 bases, the J end lost 3 bases, and 9 bases lay between the germline ends. There are 14 residues in the CDR3. This CDR3 is CASSLVIAEETQYF. The DNA of the CDR3 is TGCGCCAGCAGCTTGGTAATAGCGGAAGAGACCCAGTACTTC.